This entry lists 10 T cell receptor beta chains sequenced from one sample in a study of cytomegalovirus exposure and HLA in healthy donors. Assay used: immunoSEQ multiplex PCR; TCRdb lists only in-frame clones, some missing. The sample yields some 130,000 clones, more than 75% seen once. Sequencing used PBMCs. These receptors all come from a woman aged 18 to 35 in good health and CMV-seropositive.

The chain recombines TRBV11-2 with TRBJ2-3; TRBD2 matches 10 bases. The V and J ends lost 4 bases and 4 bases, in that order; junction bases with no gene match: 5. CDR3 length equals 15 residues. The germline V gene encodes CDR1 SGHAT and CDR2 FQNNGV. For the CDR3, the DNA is TGTGCCAGCAGCTCGTCTAGCGGGAGTGCAGATACGCAGTATTTT. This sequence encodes CASSSSSGSADTQYF.

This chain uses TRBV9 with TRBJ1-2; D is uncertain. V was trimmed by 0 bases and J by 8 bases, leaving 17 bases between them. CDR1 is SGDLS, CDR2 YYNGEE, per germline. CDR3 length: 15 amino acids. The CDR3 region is CASSVGGADPMGYTF. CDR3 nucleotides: TGTGCCAGCAGCGTAGGGGGAGCGGACCCGATGGGCTACACCTTC. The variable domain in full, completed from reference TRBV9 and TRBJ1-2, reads DSGVTQTPKHLITATGQRVTLRCSPRSGDLSVYWYQQSLDQGLQFLIQYYNGEERAKGNILERFSAQQFPDLHSELNLSSLELGDSALYFCASSVGGADPMGYTFGSGTRLTVV.

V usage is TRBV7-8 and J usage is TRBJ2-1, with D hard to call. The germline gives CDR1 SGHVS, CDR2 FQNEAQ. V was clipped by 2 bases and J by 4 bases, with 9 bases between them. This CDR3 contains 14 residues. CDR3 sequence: CASSLIPEYNEQFF. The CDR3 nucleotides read TGTGCCAGCAGCTTAATTCCGGAGTACAATGAGCAGTTCTTC.

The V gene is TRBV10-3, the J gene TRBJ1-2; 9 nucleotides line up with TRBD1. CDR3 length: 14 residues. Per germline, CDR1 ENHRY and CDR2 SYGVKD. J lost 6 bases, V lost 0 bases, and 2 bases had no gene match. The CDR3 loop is CAISESGDRDGYTF. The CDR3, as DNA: TGTGCCATCAGTGAGTCGGGGGACAGGGATGGCTACACCTTC.

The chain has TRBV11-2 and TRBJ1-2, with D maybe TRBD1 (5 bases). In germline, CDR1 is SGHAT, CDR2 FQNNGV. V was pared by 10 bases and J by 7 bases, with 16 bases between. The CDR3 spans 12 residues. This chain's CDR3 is CAIRTTATGYTF. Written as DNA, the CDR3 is TGTGCCATAAGAACGACAGCCACTGGCTACACCTTC.

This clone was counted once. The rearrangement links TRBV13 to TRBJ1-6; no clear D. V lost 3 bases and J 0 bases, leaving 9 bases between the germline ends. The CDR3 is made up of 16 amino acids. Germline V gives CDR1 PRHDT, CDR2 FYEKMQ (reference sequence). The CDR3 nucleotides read TGTGCCAGCAGCTTTCGGGAGAGCTCCTATAATTCACCCCTCCACTTT. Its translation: CASSFRESSYNSPLHF.

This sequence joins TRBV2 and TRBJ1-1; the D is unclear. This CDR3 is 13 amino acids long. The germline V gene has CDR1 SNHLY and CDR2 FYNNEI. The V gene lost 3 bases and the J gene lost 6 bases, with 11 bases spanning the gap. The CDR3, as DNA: TGTGCCAGCAGTGAGAGTCCCGGGTCTGAAGCTTTCTTT. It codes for CASSESPGSEAFF. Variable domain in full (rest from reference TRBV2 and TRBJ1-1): EPEVTQTPSHQVTQMGQEVILRCVPISNHLYFYWYRQILGQKVEFLVSFYNNEISEKSEIFDDQFSVERPDGSNFTLKIRSTKLEDSAMYFCASSESPGSEAFFGQGTRLTVV.

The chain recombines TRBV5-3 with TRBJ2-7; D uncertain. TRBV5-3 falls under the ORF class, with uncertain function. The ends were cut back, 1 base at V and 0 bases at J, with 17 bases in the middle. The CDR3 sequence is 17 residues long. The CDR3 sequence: CARSLSVGQPSSYEQYF. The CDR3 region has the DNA TGTGCCAGAAGCTTGTCCGTGGGCCAACCGAGCTCCTACGAGCAGTACTTC.

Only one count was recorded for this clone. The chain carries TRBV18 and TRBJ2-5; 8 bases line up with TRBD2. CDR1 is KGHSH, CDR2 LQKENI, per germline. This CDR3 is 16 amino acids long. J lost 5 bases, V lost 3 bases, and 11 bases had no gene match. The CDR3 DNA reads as TGTGCCAGCTCACCGAGGAAGCGGGGGTCGGGGGAGACCCAGTACTTC. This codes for CASSPRKRGSGETQYF.

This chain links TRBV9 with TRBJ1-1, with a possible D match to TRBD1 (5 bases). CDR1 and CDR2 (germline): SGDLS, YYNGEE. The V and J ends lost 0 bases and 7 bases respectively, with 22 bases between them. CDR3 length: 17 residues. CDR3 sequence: CASSVDGGGGPFGEAFF. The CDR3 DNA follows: TGTGCCAGCAGCGTAGACGGGGGTGGAGGCCCCTTTGGTGAAGCTTTCTTT.